The following is a T cell receptor (beta chain) sequence with its context. This clonotype was seen a single time. Its antigen has not been determined. Per-base quality was not reported, and no clone a single base away is much larger than it. Receptors were amplified or captured by 5' RACE. The run used an Illumina HiSeq 2500. A second PCR of about 6 to 12 cycles was run with a J-beta primer mix and a sample-barcoded 5' primer. A template-switch 5' adaptor carrying 12 random nucleotides introduced a unique molecular identifier onto each TCR beta cDNA molecule. Each sample yielded at least 3 million CDR3-containing paired-end reads. First-strand cDNA was synthesized from all RNA with the Mint cDNA synthesis kit, primed by a TRBC-specific oligonucleotide. Following uracil-DNA glycosylase treatment, all cDNA underwent a first 18-cycle PCR with the universal primers M1SS and BC2_uni_R. The original methods were these. Each sample was normalized by randomly selecting 1 million high-quality reads, each carrying a distinct molecular identifier. Instead of being binned into consensus sequences, reads with shared molecular identifiers were discarded. MiTCR, run with a Q25 quality threshold and the strictest error-elimination algorithm, handled CDR3 identification, clonotype clustering and error correction. Lower-bound total TCR beta diversity was estimated with a nonparametric unseen species model using Euler transformation. TCRdb reprocessed the public reads (quality trimming at Q25 with fastp, clone calling with MiXCR) and kept in-frame beta chains. Every entry covers one CDR3 protein and lists the most common genes and DNA from its rows. The V and J calls were determined by TCRdb, not by the authors. The sample table records over 1,200,000 distinct CDR3 sequences; approximately 63% of these occur just once. Over 5% of the sample is taken by the ten largest.

V loses 1 base of germline sequence and J loses 11 bases, and the interval between the two ends is 14 bases. The CDR3 measures 13 amino acids from cysteine to phenylalanine. The DNA shown is the 39-base CDR3, in frame from base 1. The data derive from a study of blood T cells in healthy people across ages (dated by TCRdb to about 2015). Concerning the study at large: In model experiments, roughly one uniquely barcoded TCR beta cDNA molecule per two T cells was captured by template switching. Age-related changes in TCR beta repertoire diversity were measured in the study by deep sequencing normalized with unique cDNA molecular identifiers. Donors were grouped into four age groups: young (average roughly 17 years), middle-aged (about 38), aged (about 60) and long-lived (around 80). To avoid experimental bias, donors of different ages were spread randomly across the sequencing lanes. For two donors (one aged 18 to 30 and one aged 80 or older), the study analyzed two additional independent replicas of 1 million unique cDNA reads from the same blood draw.

Findings and caveats that apply to the study as a whole: As age increased, observed TCR beta diversity per million T cells dropped in a roughly linear way, and a significant reduction was already evident by age roughly 40. Observed TCR beta diversity correlated strongly with the percentage of naive T cells measured by flow cytometry. Because profiling used bulk unsorted PBMCs, naive and antigen-experienced compartments could not be compared conclusively. Estimates of total diversity based on one million sequenced T cells were regarded as lower bounds and as underestimates. Because the CMV infection status of the donors was unknown, age-related changes in expanded clonotypes may potentially have been confounded. Compared with the aged group, more naive CD4+ T cells, fewer expanded clones and increased TCR diversity were shown by the long-lived group, suggesting age selection.

Systemically healthy Caucasian individuals from Russia, some 36 in total and aged about 6 to 100 years, were included as donors. Each donor gave 8 to 10 milliliters of peripheral blood, drawn into EDTA-treated Vacutainer tubes. Ficoll-Paque density-gradient centrifugation was used to isolate PBMCs, with at least 6.5 million per sample. Trizol reagent was used to extract total RNA from PBMCs, with at least 6 micrograms per sample. For every donor, flow cytometry on a PBMC aliquot measured the percentage of naive CD45RAhigh/CD27high T cells. The sequence is built from TRBV12-3 or TRBV12-4 and TRBJ1-1; the D region possibly corresponds to TRBD1 (6 bases align). Sequences were obtained from blood. The receptor's source is a man aged 18 to 29 in good health. The DNA sequence reads TGTGCCAGCAGTTTAGATGCCGACAGGCGGGCTTTCTTT. Its translation reads: CASSLDADRRAFF.